The 25 T cell receptor beta chains listed next were all sequenced from one sample in a study of blood T cell repertoires in COVID-19. This table comes from immunoSEQ multiplex PCR, and its TCRdb copy is limited to in-frame clones, with some not included. Of 200,000 to 250,000 clones in the sample, under 85% are singletons; the top ten hold roughly 7%. Sequenced input: peripheral blood. These receptors all stem from a woman of 80 years or more with COVID-19, enrolled during active disease.

The gene calls are TRBV29-1 and TRBJ1-2; 7 bases map to TRBD1. There are 13 residues in the CDR3. Germline trimming cut 6 bases from V and 2 bases from J; bases unmatched to any gene: 6. Germline assignment: CDR1 SQVTM and CDR2 ANQGSEA. The CDR3 is CSVSDRTNYGYTF. The CDR3 DNA reads TGCAGCGTCTCGGACAGGACCAACTATGGCTACACCTTC. The complete variable domain, with remaining parts taken from reference TRBV29-1 and TRBJ1-2, reads SAVISQKPSRDICQRGTSLTIQCQVDSQVTMMFWYRQQPGQSLTLIATANQGSEATYESGFVIDKFPISRPNLTFSTLTVSNMSPEDSSIYLCSVSDRTNYGYTFGSGTRLTVV.

This chain links TRBV27 with TRBJ2-2; 10 nucleotides align to TRBD2. CDR1 and CDR2 from the germline V gene are MNHEY and SMNVEV (reference sequence). The CDR3 runs to 15 residues. J was trimmed by 7 bases and V by 2 bases; bases with no gene match: 4. Here the CDR3 reads CASSLNLAGVGELFF. The CDR3 coding sequence is TGTGCCAGCAGTTTAAACCTAGCGGGAGTCGGGGAGCTGTTTTTT.

The rearrangement uses TRBV3-1 (or the pseudogene TRBV3-2) and TRBJ2-5, with TRBD2 matching 7 bases. There are 15 residues in the CDR3. In germline, CDR1 is LGHDT, CDR2 YNNKEL (reference sequence). Losses at the gene ends were 3 bases for V and 9 bases for J; bases not matched to a gene: 13. The CDR3 region is CASSQGGAIGGAQYF. For the CDR3, the DNA is TGTGCCAGCAGCCAGGGAGGGGCTATTGGGGGGGCCCAGTACTTC.

This chain connects TRBV7-2 to TRBJ2-6; a weak D match, TRBD1 (6 bases). With 1 base removed from V and 2 bases from J, the gap between germline ends came to 12 bases. Germline CDR1 is SGHTA and CDR2 is FQGNSA. The CDR3 loop spans 17 amino acids. CDR3 sequence reads: CASSLEPNRAGANVLTF. In DNA, the CDR3 is TGTGCCAGCAGCTTAGAGCCCAACAGGGCTGGGGCCAACGTCCTGACTTTC.

Points on this clone: Other nucleotide sequences in the sample specify the same CDR3. The CDR3 DNA reads as TGCGCCAGCAGCCAAGATCCCGGACAGGGGAACACTGAAGCTTTCTTT. Its translation: CASSQDPGQGNTEAFF. The chain carries TRBV4-1 and TRBJ1-1, with 8 nucleotides matching TRBD1. This CDR3 spans 16 amino acids. The trim removed 0 bases at V and 1 base at J, leaving 4 bases unmatched. Germline V gene lookup returns CDR1 MGHRA and CDR2 YSYEKL.

The sample holds a few counts of this clone. V usage is TRBV3-1 (or the pseudogene TRBV3-2) and J usage is TRBJ1-2; no clear D. Looked up from germline, CDR1 is LGHDT and CDR2 is YNNKEL (reference sequence). CDR3 size: 14 residues. V gave up 4 bases and J gave up 2 bases, with 11 bases separating them. The CDR3 DNA follows: TGTGCCAGCAGCCCAGCGACCGAGAACTATGGCTACACCTTC. Its translation: CASSPATENYGYTF.

This chain connects TRBV20-1 to TRBJ2-7, with a weak D call TRBD2 (5 bases). Germline CDR1 DFQATT, CDR2 SNEGSKA (reference sequence). The length of the CDR3 is 14 residues. V was cut by 3 bases and J by 6 bases, with 18 bases left in between. CDR3 region: CSASGSDFVPEQYF. The DNA for the CDR3 is TGCAGTGCTAGTGGATCGGACTTTGTCCCCGAGCAGTACTTC.

The chain is built from TRBV5-1 and TRBJ2-1; 15 positions agree with TRBD2. This CDR3 comprises 18 residues. With V trimmed by 4 bases and J by 0 bases, 5 bases remained unmatched. Germline CDR1 SGHRS, CDR2 YFSETQ. Written as DNA, the CDR3 is TGCGCCAGCAGCGCTGGACTAGCGGGAGGGCTCTCCTACAATGAGCAGTTCTTC. This gives the protein CASSAGLAGGLSYNEQFF.

J is TRBJ2-2 and V is TRBV9, with 8 bases that match TRBD2. Germline V gene lookup returns CDR1 SGDLS and CDR2 YYNGEE. The CDR3 runs to 15 residues. V was clipped by 4 bases and J by 3 bases; unmatched bases: 5. The CDR3 reads CASSPSGRDTGELFF. The CDR3 DNA reads TGTGCCAGCAGCCCGTCCGGGAGGGACACCGGGGAGCTGTTTTTT.

This clone was picked up a small number of times. The chain joins TRBV6-5 to TRBJ1-6; perhaps TRBD1 as D (6 bases). CDR1 is MNHEY and CDR2 is SVGAGI in the germline V gene. The V gene lost 2 bases and the J gene lost 9 bases, with 11 bases spanning the gap. The CDR3 totals 14 residues. CDR3 coding DNA: TGTGCCAGCAGTTACAGTAGGGGGATTTCACCCCTCCACTTT. Translation: CASSYSRGISPLHF.

This chain connects TRBV3-1 (or the pseudogene TRBV3-2) to TRBJ2-3; 10 bases are shared with TRBD2. J lost 3 bases, V lost 5 bases, and 2 bases had no gene match. This CDR3 has 14 amino acids. The germline V gene encodes CDR1 LGHDT and CDR2 YNNKEL (reference sequence). DNA for the CDR3: TGTGCCAGCAGCGGGGGACTAGCGACAGATACGCAGTATTTT. Amino acid sequence: CASSGGLATDTQYF.

This sequence joins TRBV7-9 and TRBJ1-2; maybe TRBD1 (6 bases). CDR1 SEHNR and CDR2 FQNEAQ come from the germline V gene (reference sequence). This CDR3 has 13 residues. Trimming left V 5 bases short and J 8 bases short, with 15 bases between. CDR3 protein: CASSPTGLEGYTF. The DNA for the CDR3 is TGTGCCAGCAGCCCGACAGGCCTGGAGGGCTACACCTTC.

The CDR3 sequence: CASSLRDKRGTQYF. The CDR3 region has the DNA TGTGCCAGCAGTTTGAGGGACAAGCGCGGGACCCAGTACTTC. The chain employs TRBV28 and TRBJ2-5; tentatively, D is TRBD1 (6 bases). Trimming removed 3 bases from V and 7 bases from J, with 15 bases in between. The CDR3 runs 14 residues. Germline CDR1 MDHEN, CDR2 SYDVKM.

This clone was seen at least ten times. The genes are TRBV19 and TRBJ1-5; D might be TRBD1 (5 bases). The CDR3 is 15 residues long. The V and J ends lost 7 bases and 1 base respectively, with 14 bases between them. Germline CDR1 is LNHDA and CDR2 is SQIVND (reference sequence). DNA for the CDR3: TGTGCCAGTATGGATGGGGGGGGAAGCAATCAGCCCCAGCATTTT. It is translated as CASMDGGGSNQPQHF.

The chain carries TRBV3-1 (or the pseudogene TRBV3-2) and TRBJ2-1; 8 bases match TRBD2. Germline assignment: CDR1 LGHDT and CDR2 YNNKEL (reference sequence). J was trimmed by 6 bases and V by 1 base; bases with no gene match: 5. This CDR3 region has 15 residues. CDR3 in DNA: TGTGCCAGCAGCCAAGCGGGGGGGCAGGCCAATGAGCAGTTCTTC. Translation: CASSQAGGQANEQFF.

The chain uses TRBV7-3 and TRBJ2-7; TRBD2 might be the D (6 bases). V shed 5 bases and J shed 5 bases, with 13 bases lying between them. The CDR3 has 13 amino acids. From germline, CDR1 is SGHTA and CDR2 FQGTGA. For the CDR3, the DNA is TGTGCCAGCAGCACGACTAGTTTCCACGAGCAGTACTTC. Residues: CASSTTSFHEQYF.

V gene TRBV5-5 combines with J gene TRBJ1-1; D possibly corresponds to TRBD1 (5 bases). This CDR3 spans 14 amino acids. Trimming removed 6 bases from V and 5 bases from J, with 17 bases in between. Germline V lookup: CDR1 SGHKS, CDR2 YYEKEE (reference sequence). CDR3 loop: CASNRGGLDTEAFF. DNA for the CDR3: TGTGCCAGCAACCGGGGGGGGTTGGATACTGAAGCTTTCTTT.

This chain links TRBV7-8 with TRBJ2-2; TRBD1 is a possible D gene (6 bases). CDR1 and CDR2 (germline): SGHVS, FQNEAQ. V was shortened by 4 bases and J by 7 bases, with 19 bases between the two germline ends. This CDR3 contains 16 residues. The CDR3 nucleotides are TGTGCCAGCAGCTCCCTGCCTGGGACAAATGGCGGGGAGCTGTTTTTT. It encodes CASSSLPGTNGGELFF.

The rearrangement links TRBV25-1 to TRBJ2-7, with D possibly being TRBD2 (6 bases). V was cut by 2 bases and J by 7 bases, with 18 bases left in between. This CDR3 is 15 amino acids long. CDR1 is MGHDK, CDR2 SYGVNS, per germline. CDR3 amino acids: CASSEPGLQRGEQYF. The CDR3 coding sequence is TGTGCCAGCAGTGAACCGGGACTGCAGAGAGGGGAGCAGTACTTC.

The chain uses TRBV18 and TRBJ2-1; 9 nucleotides match TRBD1. Germline loops: CDR1 KGHSH, CDR2 LQKENI. The CDR3 extends over 15 amino acids. V shed 3 bases and J 8 bases; nucleotides not matched to a gene: 8. The CDR3 protein is CASSPYRDRVYEQFF. Here the CDR3 DNA reads TGTGCCAGCTCACCCTACCGGGACAGGGTATATGAGCAGTTCTTC.

This chain joins TRBV5-1 and TRBJ2-1, with D tentatively TRBD1 (6 bases). There are 13 residues in the CDR3. Between the trimmed V and J ends, which lost 5 bases and 8 bases, there was a span of 14 bases. Germline-derived CDR1 and CDR2 are SGHRS and YFSETQ. CDR3 sequence: CASSQFQGYEQFF. As DNA, the CDR3 is TGCGCCAGCAGTCAGTTTCAGGGGTATGAGCAGTTCTTC.

The chain is built from TRBV28 and TRBJ1-1; possibly TRBD1 for D (5 bases). Trimming shortened V by 5 bases and J by 1 base, and 14 bases separated the two germline ends. Looked up from germline, CDR1 is MDHEN and CDR2 is SYDVKM. This CDR3 has 15 residues. The CDR3 region is CASSTPLTGNTEAFF. DNA of the CDR3: TGTGCCAGCAGTACCCCTCTTACAGGGAACACTGAAGCTTTCTTT.

The V gene is TRBV5-1, the J gene TRBJ2-2, with D hard to call. CDR1 is SGHRS, CDR2 YFSETQ, per germline. The V and J ends lost 7 bases and 6 bases respectively, with 16 bases between them. CDR3 length: 14 amino acids. CDR3 amino acids: CASGDPAGSGELFF. The CDR3 DNA follows: TGCGCCAGCGGAGACCCCGCCGGGTCCGGGGAGCTGTTTTTT.

The genes are TRBV5-1 and TRBJ1-4, with 7 bases fitting TRBD1. Germline values: CDR1 SGHRS, CDR2 YFSETQ. The ends lost 1 base at V and 8 bases at J; junction bases unmatched: 8. The CDR3 extends over 15 amino acids. The CDR3 DNA follows: TGCGCCAGCAGCTTGACAGGGGTGCTTGGAGAAAAACTGTTTTTT. Amino acids: CASSLTGVLGEKLFF.

This clone was found once. Distinct nucleotide sequences in the sample also encode this CDR3. This rearrangement joins TRBV7-9 to TRBJ2-3; tentative D call: TRBD2 (7 bases). V was pared by 5 bases and J by 6 bases, with 15 bases between. This CDR3 is built from 14 residues. CDR1 is SEHNR, CDR2 FQNEAQ, per germline (reference sequence). The CDR3 nucleotides are TGTGCCAGCAGCCCTAGGGGGGGGAGCGATACGCAGTATTTT. Translated, it gives CASSPRGGSDTQYF.